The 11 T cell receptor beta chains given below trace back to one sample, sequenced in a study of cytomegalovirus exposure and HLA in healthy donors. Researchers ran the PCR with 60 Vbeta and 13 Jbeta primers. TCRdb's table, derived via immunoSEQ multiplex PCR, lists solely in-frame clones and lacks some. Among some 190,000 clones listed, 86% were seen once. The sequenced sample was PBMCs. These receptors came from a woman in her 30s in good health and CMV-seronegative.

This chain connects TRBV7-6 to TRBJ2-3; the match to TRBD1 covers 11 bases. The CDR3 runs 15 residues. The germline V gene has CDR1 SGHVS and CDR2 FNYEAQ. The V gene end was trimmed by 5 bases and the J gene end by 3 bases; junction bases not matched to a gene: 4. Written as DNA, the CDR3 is TGTGCCAGCAGCCTCAGGGACAGGGGGACAGATACGCAGTATTTT. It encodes CASSLRDRGTDTQYF.

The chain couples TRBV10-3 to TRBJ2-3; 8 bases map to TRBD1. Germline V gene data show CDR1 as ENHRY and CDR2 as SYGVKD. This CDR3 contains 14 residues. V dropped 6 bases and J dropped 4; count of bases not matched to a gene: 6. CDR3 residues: CAIRETGAADTQYF. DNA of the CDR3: TGTGCCATCAGGGAGACAGGGGCGGCAGATACGCAGTATTTT.

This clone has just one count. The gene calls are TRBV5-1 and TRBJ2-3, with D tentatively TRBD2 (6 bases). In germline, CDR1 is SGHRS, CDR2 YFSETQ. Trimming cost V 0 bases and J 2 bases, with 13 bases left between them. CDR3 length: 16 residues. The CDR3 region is CASSLEGGAFTDTQYF. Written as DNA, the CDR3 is TGCGCCAGCAGCTTGGAAGGCGGGGCCTTCACAGATACGCAGTATTTT.

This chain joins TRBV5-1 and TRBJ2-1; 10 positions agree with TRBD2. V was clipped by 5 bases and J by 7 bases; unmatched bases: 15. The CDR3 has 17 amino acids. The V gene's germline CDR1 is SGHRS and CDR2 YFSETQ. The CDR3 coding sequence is TGCGCCAGCAGTTTTGGAGGGAGCGGGAGGGCGGGGAATGAGCAGTTCTTC. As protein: CASSFGGSGRAGNEQFF. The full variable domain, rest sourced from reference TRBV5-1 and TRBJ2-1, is KAGVTQTPRYLIKTRGQQVTLSCSPISGHRSVSWYQQTPGQGLQFLFEYFSETQRNKGNFPGRFSGRQFSNSRSEMNVSTLELGDSALYLCASSFGGSGRAGNEQFFGPGTRLTVL.

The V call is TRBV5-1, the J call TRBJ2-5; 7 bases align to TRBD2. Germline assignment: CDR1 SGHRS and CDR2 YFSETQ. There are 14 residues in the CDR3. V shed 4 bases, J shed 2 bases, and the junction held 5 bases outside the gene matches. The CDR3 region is CASSPGGSQETQYF. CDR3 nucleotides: TGCGCCAGCAGCCCGGGGGGATCACAAGAGACCCAGTACTTC.

The chain's CDR3 is CATAGAQTYGYTF. The DNA for the CDR3 is TGTGCCACAGCGGGGGCGCAGACTTATGGCTACACCTTC. This rearrangement joins TRBV6-1 to TRBJ1-2; weak D call: TRBD1 (6 bases). With 10 bases removed from V and 5 bases from J, the gap between germline ends came to 17 bases. The CDR3 spans 13 residues. CDR1 and CDR2 from the germline V gene are MNHNS and SASEGT.

CDR3 residues: CASSPDSGANVLTF. CDR3 sequence (DNA): TGCGCCAGCAGCCCAGACTCTGGGGCCAACGTCCTGACTTTC. The chain employs TRBV5-1 and TRBJ2-6; D uncertain. This CDR3 region has 14 residues. Per germline, CDR1 SGHRS and CDR2 YFSETQ. Between the trimmed V and J ends, which lost 4 bases and 0 bases, there was a span of 5 bases.

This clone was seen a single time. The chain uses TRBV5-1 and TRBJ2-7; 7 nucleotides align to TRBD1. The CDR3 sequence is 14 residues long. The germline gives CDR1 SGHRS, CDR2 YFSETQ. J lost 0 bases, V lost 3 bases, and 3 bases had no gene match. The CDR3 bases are TGCGCCAGCAGCTCACAGGGGACCTCCTACGAGCAGTACTTC. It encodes CASSSQGTSYEQYF.

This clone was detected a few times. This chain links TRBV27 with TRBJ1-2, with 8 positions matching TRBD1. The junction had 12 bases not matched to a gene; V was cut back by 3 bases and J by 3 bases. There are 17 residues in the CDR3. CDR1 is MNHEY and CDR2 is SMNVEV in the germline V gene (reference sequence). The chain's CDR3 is CASSFPPPRGQDYGYTF. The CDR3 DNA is TGTGCCAGCAGTTTTCCCCCTCCCAGGGGGCAAGACTATGGCTACACCTTC.

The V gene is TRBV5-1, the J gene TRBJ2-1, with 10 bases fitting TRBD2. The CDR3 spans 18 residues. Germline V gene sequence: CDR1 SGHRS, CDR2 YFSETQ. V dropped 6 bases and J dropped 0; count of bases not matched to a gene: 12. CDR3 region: CASNTRPSGGGSYNEQFF. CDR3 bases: TGCGCCAGCAACACGCGCCCTAGCGGGGGAGGCTCCTACAATGAGCAGTTCTTC.

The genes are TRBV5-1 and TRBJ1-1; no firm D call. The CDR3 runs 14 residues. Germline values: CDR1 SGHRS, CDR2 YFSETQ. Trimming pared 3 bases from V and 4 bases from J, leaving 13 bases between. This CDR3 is CASSSASGSTEAFF. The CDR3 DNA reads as TGCGCCAGCAGCTCCGCGTCGGGAAGCACTGAAGCTTTCTTT. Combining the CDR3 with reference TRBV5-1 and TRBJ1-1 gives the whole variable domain KAGVTQTPRYLIKTRGQQVTLSCSPISGHRSVSWYQQTPGQGLQFLFEYFSETQRNKGNFPGRFSGRQFSNSRSEMNVSTLELGDSALYLCASSSASGSTEAFFGQGTRLTVV.